Below, 28 T cell receptor beta chains from the same sample are listed, as sequenced in a study of OX40 agonist ivuxolimab in advanced cancers. Sequenced by immunoSEQ multiplex PCR; TCRdb stores in-frame clones only, minus some. The sample records tens of thousands of clones, around nine tenths being singletons. This material consisted of CD4+ or CD8+ T cells sorted from blood, taken in a trial of the OX40 agonist ivuxolimab. These receptors originate from an adult with an advanced solid tumor such as melanoma, head and neck, liver or kidney cancer.

The CDR3 bases are TGTGCCAGCAGCGTATTAGCGGGGGGATCCACAGATACGCAGTATTTT. This translates into CASSVLAGGSTDTQYF. The chain has TRBV9 and TRBJ2-3; 10 bases align to TRBD2. Looked up from germline, CDR1 is SGDLS and CDR2 is YYNGEE. There are 16 residues in the CDR3. Trimming at V came to 1 base and at J to 2 bases, leaving 4 bases not matched to a gene. Based on the CDR3 plus reference TRBV9 and TRBJ2-3, the full variable domain is DSGVTQTPKHLITATGQRVTLRCSPRSGDLSVYWYQQSLDQGLQFLIQYYNGEERAKGNILERFSAQQFPDLHSELNLSSLELGDSALYFCASSVLAGGSTDTQYFGPGTRLTVL.

Here the CDR3 reads CASSFWERGQETQYF. The CDR3, as DNA: TGTGCCAGCAGTTTTTGGGAGCGCGGGCAAGAGACCCAGTACTTC. J is TRBJ2-5 and V is TRBV28, with TRBD2 as a possible D gene (5 bases). V was cut by 3 bases and J by 2 bases, with 13 bases left in between. The germline CDR1 and CDR2 sequences are MDHEN and SYDVKM. The CDR3 covers 15 residues. The complete variable domain, with remaining parts taken from reference TRBV28 and TRBJ2-5, reads DVKVTQSSRYLVKRTGEKVFLECVQDMDHENMFWYRQDPGLGLRLIYFSYDVKMKEKGDIPEGYSVSREKKERFSLILESASTNQTSMYLCASSFWERGQETQYFGPGTRLLVL.

The CDR3 coding sequence is TGTGCCAGCAGCTCACAGGGAAGCGCCTACGAGCAGTACTTC. Translation gives CASSSQGSAYEQYF. The chain couples TRBV7-2 to TRBJ2-7, with a weak D call TRBD1 (6 bases). The V gene lost 4 bases and the J gene lost 2 bases, with 12 bases spanning the gap. The CDR3 has 14 residues. From germline, CDR1 is SGHTA and CDR2 FQGNSA. Filled out from reference TRBV7-2 and TRBJ2-7, the complete variable domain reads GAGVSQSPSNKVTEKGKDVELRCDPISGHTALYWYRQSLGQGLEFLIYFQGNSAPDKSGLPSDRFSAERTGGSVSTLTIQRTQQEDSAVYLCASSSQGSAYEQYFGPGTRLTVT.

CDR3 protein: CATGSVRGDTQYF. In nucleotides, the CDR3 is TGCGCGACCGGCAGCGTGCGAGGGGATACGCAGTATTTT. The V call is TRBV5-1, the J call TRBJ2-3, with D perhaps matching TRBD2 (5 bases). Germline V lookup: CDR1 SGHRS, CDR2 YFSETQ. The CDR3 covers 13 residues.

The genes are TRBV28 and TRBJ2-1; a possible D gene is TRBD2 (6 bases). Trimming took 7 bases from V and 9 from J, leaving 22 bases between them. The CDR3 loop spans 15 amino acids. Germline V gene sequence: CDR1 MDHEN, CDR2 SYDVKM. The DNA for the CDR3 is TGTGCCAGCACCCACGGTGGGGCCGACGGGGGTGAGCAGTTCTTC. Translating gives CASTHGGADGGEQFF.

This chain connects TRBV7-9 to TRBJ1-2; D unclear. The V end was cut by 1 base, the J end by 8 bases, with 11 bases between. The CDR3 runs to 13 residues. Germline loops: CDR1 SEHNR, CDR2 FQNEAQ (reference sequence). CDR3 sequence (DNA): TGTGCCAGCAGCTTAGAAGAAGGGCGGGGCTACACCTTC. As protein: CASSLEEGRGYTF.

In this sample, this clone turned up once. CDR3 in amino acids: CASSPRGELFF. CDR3 DNA: TGTGCCAGCTCACCAAGAGGGGAGCTGTTTTTT. This chain joins TRBV18 and TRBJ2-2, with D uncertain. V lost 2 bases, J lost 8 bases, and 3 bases lay in between. Per germline, CDR1 KGHSH and CDR2 LQKENI. This CDR3 is built from 11 residues.

CDR3 nucleotide sequence: TGCGCCAGCAGCTTGGTGTCCCATCCGTCGGGGGCAGATACGCAGTATTTT. Amino acids: CASSLVSHPSGADTQYF. The V gene is TRBV5-1, the J gene TRBJ2-3; D is possibly TRBD2 (6 bases). CDR3 length: 17 residues. Germline V CDR1 and CDR2: SGHRS, YFSETQ. V gave up 0 bases and J gave up 4 bases, with 18 bases separating them.

Only a few counts were recorded for this clone. The chain couples TRBV5-1 to TRBJ1-4, with 7 bases aligning to TRBD1. CDR3 size: 14 residues. V lost 2 bases, J lost 7 bases, and 5 bases stayed unmatched. The germline CDR1 and CDR2 sequences are SGHRS and YFSETQ. The CDR3 region is CASSLGGIGEKLFF. CDR3 coding DNA: TGCGCCAGCAGCTTAGGGGGCATCGGTGAAAAACTGTTTTTT.

In DNA, the CDR3 is TGTGCCAGCAGTCCACCCGGACAGATTGGAAACACCATATATTTT. This codes for CASSPPGQIGNTIYF. The rearrangement links TRBV6-5 to TRBJ1-3; weak D call: TRBD1 (6 bases). Germline values: CDR1 MNHEY, CDR2 SVGAGI. V was trimmed by 5 bases and J by 3 bases, leaving 14 bases between them. This CDR3 region has 15 residues.

The J gene is TRBJ1-6, the V gene TRBV7-9, with unresolved D. The CDR3 sequence is 13 residues long. Trimming pared 1 base from V and 7 bases from J, leaving 5 bases between. Germline values: CDR1 SEHNR, CDR2 FQNEAQ (reference sequence). CDR3 region: CASSLDGNSPLHF. CDR3 DNA: TGTGCCAGCAGCTTAGATGGAAATTCACCCCTCCACTTT.

This chain uses TRBV30 with TRBJ2-3; TRBD2 matches at 12 bases. The ends lost 2 bases at V and 5 bases at J; junction bases unmatched: 2. The CDR3 loop spans 14 amino acids. CDR1 and CDR2 from the germline V gene are GTSNPN and SVGIG (reference sequence). In DNA form, the CDR3 reads TGTGCCTGGAGTCTAGCGGGGGGGGTAGATACGCAGTATTTT. Protein sequence: CAWSLAGGVDTQYF.

The chain is built from TRBV29-1 and TRBJ1-2; D may be TRBD1 (5 bases). The germline CDR1 and CDR2 sequences are SQVTM and ANQGSEA. V gave up 1 base and J gave up 4 bases, with 7 bases separating them. The CDR3 is 12 residues long. Here the CDR3 reads CSVEAGLYGYTF. The CDR3 coding sequence is TGCAGCGTTGAAGCGGGACTCTATGGCTACACCTTC.

V usage is TRBV7-6 and J usage is TRBJ2-7, with no clear D. There are 12 residues in the CDR3. The V gene's germline CDR1 is SGHVS and CDR2 FNYEAQ. V dropped 1 base and J dropped 3 bases, with 4 bases sitting between them. Here the CDR3 reads CASSLGDYEQYF. CDR3 nucleotides: TGTGCCAGCAGCTTAGGTGACTACGAGCAGTACTTC.

The chain combines TRBV7-2 with TRBJ2-1, with TRBD1 matching 8 bases. Germline V gene sequence: CDR1 SGHTA, CDR2 FQGNSA. The V and J ends lost 4 bases and 13 bases, in that order; junction bases with no gene match: 6. This CDR3 is built from 12 residues. Here the CDR3 reads CASSSDRVTQFF. The CDR3 DNA is TGTGCCAGCAGCTCGGACAGGGTGACCCAGTTCTTC. The whole variable domain, filled in from reference TRBV7-2 and TRBJ2-1, reads GAGVSQSPSNKVTEKGKDVELRCDPISGHTALYWYRQSLGQGLEFLIYFQGNSAPDKSGLPSDRFSAERTGGSVSTLTIQRTQQEDSAVYLCASSSDRVTQFFGPGTRLTVL.

The chain has TRBV6-1 and TRBJ2-1, with D possibly matching TRBD1 (6 bases). The CDR3 covers 15 residues. Germline V gene sequence: CDR1 MNHNS, CDR2 SASEGT. V was pared by 0 bases and J by 15 bases, with 21 bases between. The CDR3 region is CASSEASTYQGILFF. The CDR3 DNA reads as TGTGCCAGCAGTGAAGCCAGTACCTACCAGGGGATCCTGTTCTTC.

This clone has a single count. The J gene is TRBJ1-5, the V gene TRBV19, with TRBD1 as a possible D gene (6 bases). The germline gives CDR1 LNHDA, CDR2 SQIVND (reference sequence). The CDR3 is made up of 15 amino acids. Trimming removed 3 bases from V and 5 bases from J, with 14 bases in between. CDR3 residues: CASSIGSPGDQPQHF. The CDR3 nucleotides are TGTGCCAGTAGTATTGGGTCGCCAGGGGATCAGCCCCAGCATTTT.

This sequence joins TRBV5-1 and TRBJ1-6; D is ambiguous. This CDR3 region has 17 residues. The V and J ends lost 2 bases and 2 bases respectively, with 14 bases between them. Germline V gene data show CDR1 as SGHRS and CDR2 as YFSETQ. The CDR3: CASSFDGGFAYNSPLHF. CDR3 sequence (DNA): TGCGCCAGCAGCTTCGACGGAGGGTTCGCCTATAATTCACCCCTCCACTTT.

J is TRBJ2-7 and V is TRBV18, with no clear D. Germline lookup yields CDR1 KGHSH and CDR2 LQKENI. The length of the CDR3 is 16 residues. Trimming stripped 0 bases from V and 6 bases from J, with 18 bases between. The CDR3 loop is CASSPPLLAGVGEQYF. The CDR3 DNA sequence: TGTGCCAGCTCACCACCCCTGTTAGCAGGAGTTGGCGAGCAGTACTTC. Full variable domain (remainder filled in from reference TRBV18 and TRBJ2-7): NAGVMQNPRHLVRRRGQEARLRCSPMKGHSHVYWYRQLPEEGLKFMVYLQKENIIDESGMPKERFSAEFPKEGPSILRIQQVVRGDSAAYFCASSPPLLAGVGEQYFGPGTRLTVT.

This clone appeared a single time. The rearrangement uses TRBV19 and TRBJ2-5, with TRBD2 matching 7 bases. V trimming: 1 base; J trimming: 2 bases; junction bases outside the gene matches: 4. This CDR3 is built from 15 residues. Germline lookup yields CDR1 LNHDA and CDR2 SQIVND (reference sequence). The CDR3 sequence is CASSIGLALQETQYF. DNA for the CDR3: TGTGCCAGTAGTATAGGACTAGCCCTACAAGAGACCCAGTACTTC.

J is TRBJ1-1 and V is TRBV30, with D uncertain. Germline CDR1 GTSNPN, CDR2 SVGIG (reference sequence). The CDR3 has 12 residues. V lost 2 bases and J lost 10, with 14 bases in between. The CDR3 loop is CAWSLENLGAFF. CDR3 DNA sequence: TGTGCCTGGAGTCTTGAGAACCTGGGAGCTTTCTTT. The full variable domain, its missing parts supplied by reference TRBV30 and TRBJ1-1, is SQTIHQWPATLVQPVGSPLSLECTVEGTSNPNLYWYRQAAGRGLQLLFYSVGIGQISSEVPQNLSASRPQDRQFILSSKKLLLSDSGFYLCAWSLENLGAFFGQGTRLTVV.

V usage is TRBV6-5 and J usage is TRBJ1-1; D is perhaps TRBD1 (5 bases). The CDR3 has 14 residues. Trimming removed 5 bases at V and 5 bases at J, with 15 bases between. Germline V gene lookup returns CDR1 MNHEY and CDR2 SVGAGI. DNA for the CDR3: TGTGCCAGCAGTCGACAGCGGTCTGGGACTGAAGCTTTCTTT. Protein product: CASSRQRSGTEAFF.

This clone was seen just once. This chain joins TRBV11-3 and TRBJ2-1, with a possible D match to TRBD1 (6 bases). Germline V gene data show CDR1 as SGHNT and CDR2 as YENEEA. The CDR3 has 15 residues. The germline V and J ends were trimmed by 1 base and 3 bases, with 10 bases remaining between them. The CDR3, as DNA: TGTGCCAGCAGCTTAGGAGGACAGAACTACAATGAGCAGTTCTTC. It specifies CASSLGGQNYNEQFF. The full variable domain, its missing parts supplied by reference TRBV11-3 and TRBJ2-1, is EAGVVQSPRYKIIEKKQPVAFWCNPISGHNTLYWYLQNLGQGPELLIRYENEEAVDDSQLPKDRFSAERLKGVDSTLKIQPAELGDSAVYLCASSLGGQNYNEQFFGPGTRLTVL.

This chain links TRBV6-1 with TRBJ1-4, with D possibly matching TRBD1 (5 bases). The germline CDR1 and CDR2 sequences are MNHNS and SASEGT. The CDR3 is made up of 16 amino acids. V was trimmed by 2 bases and J by 7 bases, leaving 17 bases between them. Here the CDR3 reads CASSEMLAGSSEKLFF. The CDR3 DNA sequence: TGTGCCAGCAGTGAAATGTTGGCAGGGAGTAGTGAAAAACTGTTTTTT.

The gene calls are TRBV2 and TRBJ2-7; D is undetermined. Between the trimmed V and J ends, which lost 5 bases and 1 base, there was a span of 6 bases. Germline CDR1 reads SNHLY; CDR2 reads FYNNEI. The CDR3 runs 12 residues. This CDR3 reads CASSYSSYEQYF. The CDR3 region has the DNA TGTGCCAGCAGTTACTCTTCCTACGAGCAGTACTTC.

This rearrangement joins TRBV16 to TRBJ1-5, with TRBD1 identical over 7 bases. CDR1 is KGHSY, CDR2 FQNENV, per germline. This CDR3 is 13 amino acids long. Trimming took 4 bases from V and 7 from J; bases not matched to a gene: 4. The CDR3 reads CASSPDRDQPQHF. The DNA of the CDR3 is TGTGCCAGCAGCCCAGACAGGGACCAGCCCCAGCATTTT.

The chain recombines TRBV18 with TRBJ2-1, with 7 bases lining up with TRBD1. This CDR3 has 16 residues. J lost 5 bases, V lost 2 bases, and 9 bases had no gene match. Germline loops: CDR1 KGHSH, CDR2 LQKENI. This CDR3 is CASSPVRAGGNNEQFF. The CDR3 bases are TGTGCCAGCTCACCAGTTCGGGCAGGGGGAAACAATGAGCAGTTCTTC.

The chain uses TRBV5-1 and TRBJ1-1; a weak D match, TRBD1 (6 bases). Germline loops: CDR1 SGHRS, CDR2 YFSETQ. The CDR3 runs 15 residues. V was trimmed by 0 bases and J by 2 bases, leaving 11 bases between them. CDR3 in amino acids: CASSLAGASNTEAFF. The CDR3 nucleotides read TGCGCCAGCAGCTTGGCGGGGGCGTCTAACACTGAAGCTTTCTTT.